The 14 T cell receptor beta chains listed next were all sequenced from one sample in a study of shared clonotypes between healthy human individuals. CD45RO-negative CD8 cells positively selected for CCR7 made up the naive population, which excluded terminally differentiated effector memory CD45RA+ cells. Sequenced by immunoSEQ multiplex PCR; TCRdb stores in-frame clones only, minus some. Among around 2,000,000 clones, roughly 91% were seen once, and the ten largest hold more than 1.5%. Source material: naive CD8+ T cells from PBMCs. The receptor source for this set is a man between 18 and 35 years old in good health. Some clones in this sample may be carry-over from other donors' samples.

This clone was seen just once. The sample holds other DNA sequences that translate to the same CDR3. J is TRBJ2-5 and V is TRBV2; D call uncertain. This CDR3 contains 13 residues. V gave up 3 bases and J gave up 5 bases, with 10 bases separating them. The germline V gene has CDR1 SNHLY and CDR2 FYNNEI. CDR3: CASSEEGWETQYF. The CDR3 DNA is TGTGCCAGCAGTGAGGAAGGTTGGGAGACCCAGTACTTC.

This clone was seen only a few times. The chain employs TRBV18 and TRBJ2-7; 9 nucleotides line up with TRBD2. The V segment lost 3 bases and the J segment 5 bases; nucleotides outside the gene matches: 8. This CDR3 comprises 15 residues. Germline lookup yields CDR1 KGHSH and CDR2 LQKENI. The CDR3 nucleotides read TGTGCCAGCTCACCCTATAGCGGGAGTTGGGACGAGCAGTACTTC. Encoded protein: CASSPYSGSWDEQYF.

The chain employs TRBV2 and TRBJ1-2; D perhaps matches TRBD1 (6 bases). In germline, CDR1 is SNHLY, CDR2 FYNNEI. With 3 bases removed from V and 0 bases from J, the gap between germline ends came to 11 bases. CDR3 size: 15 residues. The CDR3 region has the DNA TGTGCCAGCAGTGACCCGACAGGCGCTAACTATGGCTACACCTTC. Amino acid sequence: CASSDPTGANYGYTF.

The V call is TRBV18, the J call TRBJ2-2; 8 bases fit TRBD2. Germline CDR1 KGHSH, CDR2 LQKENI. V was clipped by 2 bases and J by 2 bases; unmatched bases: 13. The CDR3 runs 19 residues. CDR3 protein: CASSPGTSVHRRNTGELFF. Here the CDR3 DNA reads TGTGCCAGCTCACCAGGGACTAGTGTTCACCGCCGTAACACCGGGGAGCTGTTTTTT.

This chain uses TRBV5-1 with TRBJ2-3; D may be TRBD1 (6 bases). Looked up from germline, CDR1 is SGHRS and CDR2 is YFSETQ. CDR3 length equals 14 residues. Trimming shortened V by 6 bases and J by 2 bases, and 13 bases separated the two germline ends. CDR3 in amino acids: CASKRQDPTDTQYF. The DNA for the CDR3 is TGCGCCAGCAAGAGACAGGACCCCACAGATACGCAGTATTTT.

The rearrangement uses TRBV7-9 and TRBJ1-4, with 11 bases aligning to TRBD1. V lost 4 bases, J lost 5 bases, and 6 bases stayed unmatched. The CDR3 sequence is 16 residues long. Germline CDR1 and CDR2: SEHNR and FQNEAQ (reference sequence). The CDR3 is CASSSRTGGRNEKLFF. The CDR3 nucleotides read TGTGCCAGCAGCTCACGGACAGGGGGCCGGAATGAAAAACTGTTTTTT. Filled out from reference TRBV7-9 and TRBJ1-4, the complete variable domain reads DTGVSQNPRHKITKRGQNVTFRCDPISEHNRLYWYRQTLGQGPEFLTYFQNEAQLEKSRLLSDRFSAERPKGSFSTLEIQRTEQGDSAMYLCASSSRTGGRNEKLFFGSGTQLSVL.

V gene TRBV29-1 combines with J gene TRBJ2-1, with D perhaps matching TRBD1 or TRBD2 (5 bases each). Germline lookup yields CDR1 SQVTM and CDR2 ANQGSEA. The CDR3 runs to 12 residues. Trimming left V 5 bases short and J 9 bases short, with 14 bases between. The CDR3 here is CSVFAPGTEQFF. CDR3 in DNA: TGCAGCGTTTTCGCACCCGGGACTGAGCAGTTCTTC.

The chain employs TRBV2 and TRBJ2-3, with TRBD2 matching 9 bases. After removal of 8 bases from V and 4 bases from J, the junction contained 7 bases not matched to a gene. The CDR3 totals 14 residues. From germline, CDR1 is SNHLY and CDR2 FYNNEI. This chain's CDR3 is CASPATSGPDTQYF. The CDR3 DNA follows: TGTGCCAGCCCCGCGACTAGCGGACCAGATACGCAGTATTTT.

The chain employs TRBV27 and TRBJ2-1; D possibly corresponds to TRBD1 (5 bases). This CDR3 region has 15 residues. Germline V CDR1 and CDR2: MNHEY, SMNVEV (reference sequence). Trimming pared 2 bases from V and 4 bases from J, leaving 12 bases between. The CDR3 DNA is TGTGCCAGCAGTTTAGATATGCAGGGTTACAATGAGCAGTTCTTC. This gives the protein CASSLDMQGYNEQFF.

The chain uses TRBV7-9 and TRBJ2-1; TRBD1 aligns across 11 bases. Germline V gene lookup returns CDR1 SEHNR and CDR2 FQNEAQ (reference sequence). The CDR3 runs 12 residues. After removal of 4 bases from V and 15 bases from J, the junction contained 5 bases not matched to a gene. CDR3 in DNA: TGTGCCAGCAGCTCCGGGACAGGGGGGACGTTCTTC. Translated, it gives CASSSGTGGTFF.

The chain employs TRBV2 and TRBJ1-3; 7 bases line up with TRBD1. The CDR3 runs to 15 residues. V lost 5 bases, J lost 2 bases, and 6 bases stayed unmatched. CDR1 is SNHLY and CDR2 is FYNNEI in the germline V gene. Here the CDR3 reads CASSTGTAPGNTIYF. In DNA form, the CDR3 reads TGTGCCAGCAGTACCGGGACAGCTCCTGGAAACACCATATATTTT. The complete variable domain, with remaining parts taken from reference TRBV2 and TRBJ1-3, reads EPEVTQTPSHQVTQMGQEVILRCVPISNHLYFYWYRQILGQKVEFLVSFYNNEISEKSEIFDDQFSVERPDGSNFTLKIRSTKLEDSAMYFCASSTGTAPGNTIYFGEGSWLTVV.

This chain connects TRBV2 to TRBJ2-4; D ambiguous. Trimming removed 3 bases at V and 0 bases at J, with 12 bases between. Germline V gene sequence: CDR1 SNHLY, CDR2 FYNNEI. CDR3 length equals 16 residues. The CDR3 region has the DNA TGTGCCAGCAGTGATTCCTTGGATTTAGCCAAAAACATTCAGTACTTC. Protein: CASSDSLDLAKNIQYF. Full variable domain (rest looked up from reference TRBV2 and TRBJ2-4): EPEVTQTPSHQVTQMGQEVILRCVPISNHLYFYWYRQILGQKVEFLVSFYNNEISEKSEIFDDQFSVERPDGSNFTLKIRSTKLEDSAMYFCASSDSLDLAKNIQYFGAGTRLSVL.

The V and J genes are TRBV4-1 and TRBJ1-2; 7 nucleotides match TRBD1. CDR3 size: 15 residues. The ends lost 1 base at V and 6 bases at J; junction bases unmatched: 8. Germline V gene sequence: CDR1 MGHRA, CDR2 YSYEKL. The DNA of the CDR3 is TGCGCCAGCAGCCAAGTCGTACGGCAGGGGGATGGCTACACCTTC. It codes for CASSQVVRQGDGYTF.

V gene TRBV29-1 combines with J gene TRBJ1-2; 8 positions match TRBD1. The CDR3 is made up of 13 amino acids. In germline, CDR1 is SQVTM, CDR2 ANQGSEA. Trimming cost V 6 bases and J 4 bases; bases outside gene matches: 7. CDR3 region: CSVAPGQAYGYTF. DNA for the CDR3: TGCAGCGTCGCCCCGGGACAGGCCTATGGCTACACCTTC.